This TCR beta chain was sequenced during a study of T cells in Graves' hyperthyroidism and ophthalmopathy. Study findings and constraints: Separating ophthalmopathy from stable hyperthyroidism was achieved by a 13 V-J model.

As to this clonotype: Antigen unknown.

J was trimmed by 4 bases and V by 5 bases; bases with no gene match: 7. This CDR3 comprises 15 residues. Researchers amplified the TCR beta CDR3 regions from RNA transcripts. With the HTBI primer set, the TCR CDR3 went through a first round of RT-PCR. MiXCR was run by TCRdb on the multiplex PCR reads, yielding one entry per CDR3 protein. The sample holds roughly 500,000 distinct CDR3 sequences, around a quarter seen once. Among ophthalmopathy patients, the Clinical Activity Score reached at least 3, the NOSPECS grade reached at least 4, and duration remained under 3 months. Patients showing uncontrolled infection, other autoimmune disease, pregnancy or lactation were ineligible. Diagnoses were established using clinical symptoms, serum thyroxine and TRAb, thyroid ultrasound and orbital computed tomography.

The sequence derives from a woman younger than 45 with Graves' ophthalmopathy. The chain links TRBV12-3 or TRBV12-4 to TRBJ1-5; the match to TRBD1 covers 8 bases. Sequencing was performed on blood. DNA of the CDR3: TGTGCCAGCAGTCAGGCGGACAGGGAAAATCAGCCCCAGCATTTT. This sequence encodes CASSQADRENQPQHF.